This T cell receptor beta chain is drawn from a study of shared clonotypes between healthy human individuals. The J segment lost 6 bases and the V segment lost 1 base, leaving 0 bases of the junction unmatched. The CDR3 is 13 residues long. Germline V gene data show CDR1 as SGHDT and CDR2 as YYEEEE. Healthy and HIV-negative, the adult donors had no recent acute infections or vaccinations. TCRdb's copy holds only in-frame clones and misses some; the assay was immunoSEQ multiplex PCR. The sample holds 1,500,000 or so clones, roughly 95% seen once. The specimen sequenced was naive CD4+ T cells sorted from blood. Subset in this sample: CD45RA+ positively selected. The clonotype comes from a young man in good health. The J gene is TRBJ2-1, the V gene TRBV5-6, with 8 positions matching TRBD2. CDR3: CASSLTSGNEQFF. CDR3 nucleotides: TGTGCCAGCAGCTTGACTAGCGGCAATGAGCAGTTCTTC.